This record concerns one T cell receptor (beta chain) sequence. The data belong to a study of blood T cell repertoires in COVID-19. All enrollees were about 18 to 89 years old and from fewer than 25 US areas. The assay was immunoSEQ multiplex PCR, and TCRdb's table has in-frame clones only and misses some. The data hold around 270,000 clones, with 70% to 90% observed a single time. The CDR3 extends over 14 amino acids. The germline CDR1 and CDR2 sequences are SGHDT and YYEEEE. The ends were cut back, 0 bases at V and 4 bases at J, with 7 bases in the middle. V is TRBV5-6 and J is TRBJ1-4, with unresolved D. The receptor comes from a woman aged 25-40 years who had recovered from COVID-19. The sequenced sample was PBMCs or T cells enriched from blood (not recorded which). The CDR3: CASSLAGINEKLFF. The DNA of the CDR3 is TGTGCCAGCAGCTTGGCCGGGATTAATGAAAAACTGTTTTTT. Looking up the rest from reference TRBV5-6 and TRBJ1-4 gives the full variable domain: DAGVTQSPTHLIKTRGQQVTLRCSPKSGHDTVSWYQQALGQGPQFIFQYYEEEERQRGNFPDRFSGHQFPNYSSELNVNALLLGDSALYLCASSLAGINEKLFFGSGTQLSVL.